The rows below give T cell receptor beta chains drawn from one sample of a study of T cell responses to AZD1222 COVID-19 vaccine. Some clones are missing from TCRdb's copy, which holds only in-frame ones; the method was immunoSEQ multiplex PCR. The sample carries 150,000 to 200,000 clones, 85% to 95% recorded once. The source was peripheral blood, collected on day 0 of AZD1222 vaccination. The receptor source for this set is an adult in good health. Each CDR3 is given with its conserved first and last residue. Each record gives: D gene, V gene, J gene, clone size, CDR3 DNA, CDR3 protein. The D gene is left open where the match is weak. Size is omitted from some rows. Given values are once, few, many or a class for expanded clones.

D: -; V: TRBV6-5; J: TRBJ1-3; size: -; DNA: TGTGCCAGCACCGACGGGATCTCTGGAAACACCATATATTTT; CDR3: CASTDGISGNTIYF
D: -; V: TRBV25-1; J: TRBJ1-1; size: once; DNA: TGTGCCAGCCAGATGACGTGGGGGGCTGAAGCTTTCTTT; CDR3: CASQMTWGAEAFF
D: -; V: TRBV29-1; J: TRBJ1-2; size: -; DNA: TGCAGCGCCGTCGCAGGGTCTAACTATGGCTACACCTTC; CDR3: CSAVAGSNYGYTF
D: -; V: TRBV28; J: TRBJ1-1; size: few; DNA: TGTGCCAGCAGTTTTTTCAGGAAGAACACTGAAGCTTTCTTT; CDR3: CASSFFRKNTEAFF
D: -; V: TRBV6-1; J: TRBJ2-5; size: -; DNA: TGTGCCAGCAGTGTCCCCGGGCGGTGGTACCAAGAGACCCAGTACTTC; CDR3: CASSVPGRWYQETQYF
D: TRBD1; V: TRBV10-3; J: TRBJ1-1; size: -; DNA: TGTGCCATCACAGGGACAGGCAAGAACACTGAAGCTTTCTTT; CDR3: CAITGTGKNTEAFF
D: -; V: TRBV19; J: TRBJ2-7; size: -; DNA: TGTGCCAGTAGCCCCCCCCGCAGATCGGCGGCCGACGAGCAGTACTTC; CDR3: CASSPPRRSAADEQYF
D: -; V: TRBV28; J: TRBJ1-2; size: -; DNA: TGTGCCAGCAACGGGGTAGGAGGGTATGGCTACACCTTC; CDR3: CASNGVGGYGYTF
D: -; V: TRBV29-1; J: TRBJ2-7; size: -; DNA: TGCAGCGTTGGTTTCGCCTCAGTTAACGAGCAGTACTTC; CDR3: CSVGFASVNEQYF
D: TRBD1; V: TRBV3-1/TRBV3-2; J: TRBJ1-2; size: -; DNA: TGTGCCAGCAGCCAAGAGTTAGGACAGGTTGCTAACTATGGCTACACCTTC; CDR3: CASSQELGQVANYGYTF
D: -; V: TRBV5-6; J: TRBJ1-1; size: -; DNA: TGTGCCAGCAGCTTGGAGATCTACATGAACACTGAAGCTTTCTTT; CDR3: CASSLEIYMNTEAFF
D: -; V: TRBV2; J: TRBJ2-1; size: -; DNA: TGTGCCAGTAACGGAAAAGGGGGGGATGAGCAGTTCTTC; CDR3: CASNGKGGDEQFF
D: -; V: TRBV4-1; J: TRBJ2-5; size: -; DNA: TGCGCCAGCAGCCAAATCCCCGGGCCCTTACAAGAGACCCAGTACTTC; CDR3: CASSQIPGPLQETQYF
D: TRBD2; V: TRBV11-2; J: TRBJ2-7; size: -; DNA: TGTGCCAGCAGCAGGACTAGCGGGATCGAGCAGTACTTC; CDR3: CASSRTSGIEQYF
D: -; V: TRBV30; J: TRBJ1-1; size: -; DNA: TGTGCCTGGAGTAGGGCGGGTTCCCTGGCTTTCTTT; CDR3: CAWSRAGSLAFF
D: TRBD2; V: TRBV6-4; J: TRBJ2-1; size: many; DNA: TGTGCCAGCAGTTTTAGCGGGGAAGGGGAGCAGTTCTTC; CDR3: CASSFSGEGEQFF
D: -; V: TRBV11-2; J: TRBJ2-5; size: -; DNA: TGTGCCAGCAGCGGGGGGCTCCAAGAGACCCAGTACTTC; CDR3: CASSGGLQETQYF
D: -; V: TRBV27; J: TRBJ2-7; size: -; DNA: TGTGCCAGCAGTACCTTAGGCAGGGAATTCTCCTACGAGCAGTACTTC; CDR3: CASSTLGREFSYEQYF